Presented here are 7 T cell receptor beta chains from one specimen sequenced in a study of response to subunit inactivated influenza vaccine. TCRdb recomputed calls from the RT-PCR reads with MiXCR, one row per CDR3 protein. In the table there are approximately 730,000 distinct CDR3 sequences, over 11% of which are singletons. This sample comprised PBMCs from blood, obtained approximately 15 days before vaccination. These receptors were obtained from a man in his fifties who received an inactivated influenza vaccine.

This clonotype was observed a single time. The J gene is TRBJ2-1, the V gene TRBV7-9, with 8 bases lining up with TRBD1. CDR3 length: 15 amino acids. The germline gives CDR1 SEHNR, CDR2 FQNEAQ (reference sequence). With 5 bases clipped from V and 10 bases from J, the junction kept 13 bases outside the gene matches. CDR3 sequence reads: CASSPTTPGGREQFF. As DNA, the CDR3 is TGTGCCAGCAGCCCTACAACTCCAGGGGGCAGGGAGCAGTTCTTC.

This clonotype was counted between two and nine times. In nucleotides, the CDR3 is TGTGCCAGCAGTGGAACAGTGTTGAATGAGCAGTTCTTC. This sequence encodes CASSGTVLNEQFF. J is TRBJ2-1 and V is TRBV6-1; D unresolved. The V end was cut by 4 bases, the J end by 7 bases, with 11 bases between. The CDR3 length is 13 residues. Germline V gene lookup returns CDR1 MNHNS and CDR2 SASEGT.

Only one count was recorded for this clonotype. This may be a read error: a much more frequent sequence differs by one nucleotide. This chain links TRBV24-1 with TRBJ2-1, with a weak D call TRBD2 (5 bases). CDR3 size: 15 residues. Germline V gene lookup returns CDR1 KGHDR and CDR2 SFDVKD. The CDR3: CVTSVGGYTYNEQFF. The CDR3 nucleotides read TGTGTCACCAGTGTAGGCGGGTACACCTACAATGAGCAGTTCTTC.

This clonotype has at least ten counts. This chain joins TRBV7-9 and TRBJ2-7; TRBD2 is a possible D gene (6 bases). Looked up from germline, CDR1 is SEHNR and CDR2 is FQNEAQ (reference sequence). The CDR3 consists of 14 residues. V dropped 1 base and J dropped 5 bases, with 12 bases sitting between them. CDR3 nucleotides: TGTGCCAGCAGCTTAGTTCCGCGGGATGACGAGCAGTACTTC. Translated: CASSLVPRDDEQYF.

Many counts were recorded for this clonotype. CDR3 nucleotides: TGTGCCAGCAGTAACACAGGGTCCGAGACCCAGTACTTC. Residues: CASSNTGSETQYF. The chain joins TRBV12-3 or TRBV12-4 to TRBJ2-5; the D gene is possibly TRBD1 (6 bases). The CDR3 has 13 residues. The V end was cut by 5 bases, the J end by 5 bases, with 12 bases between.

This clonotype was seen more than once but under ten times. V gene TRBV12-3 or TRBV12-4 combines with J gene TRBJ2-1; D possibly uses TRBD1 or TRBD2 (7 bases each). Trimming shortened V by 7 bases and J by 1 base, and 17 bases separated the two germline ends. CDR3 length equals 16 residues. The CDR3 loop reads CASIRGGGQSYNEQFF. The CDR3 coding sequence is TGTGCCAGCATTCGAGGGGGGGGACAGTCCTACAATGAGCAGTTCTTC.

Only a few counts were recorded for this clonotype. J is TRBJ2-7 and V is TRBV2; D possibly matches TRBD1 or TRBD2 (5 bases each). CDR3 length: 14 amino acids. V lost 5 bases and J lost 4, with 15 bases in between. Germline CDR1 and CDR2: SNHLY and FYNNEI. Here the CDR3 reads CASSRGPGAYEQYF. In nucleotides, the CDR3 is TGTGCCAGCAGTAGAGGGCCCGGGGCATACGAGCAGTACTTC.